This TCR beta chain was captured by sequencing in a study of PD-1 blockade in classical Hodgkin lymphoma. The CDR3 is made up of 15 amino acids. The germline CDR1 and CDR2 sequences are SGDLS and YYNGEE. V lost 4 bases to trimming and J lost 5 bases, with 18 bases between them. Study-wide results and caveats: Reports indicated that newly diagnosed patients had lower baseline TCR diversity than healthy donors did.

All trial patients relapsed after autologous stem cell transplantation. The repertoire was sequenced with immunoSEQ multiplex PCR; TCRdb's copy has only in-frame clones and lacks some. The data hold 66,000 or so clones, with 71% observed a single time. Notes on this clone: The antigen is not known.

The starting material was peripheral blood mononuclear cells (PBMCs), obtained before the second cycle of nivolumab. The V call is TRBV9, the J call TRBJ2-5; maybe TRBD2 (5 bases). The clonotype was recovered from a human donor with classical Hodgkin lymphoma. The CDR3 is CASSPELGWSETQYF. The CDR3 DNA follows: TGTGCCAGCAGCCCCGAACTAGGGTGGTCGGAGACCCAGTACTTC.